This TCR beta chain was profiled in a study of OX40 agonist ivuxolimab in advanced cancers. Study in general: Patients were given ivuxolimab, an antibody that agonizes OX40 (CD134). Study-wide points: Expanded peripheral T-cell antigen specificity went undetermined.

Clones were read by immunoSEQ multiplex PCR, and TCRdb kept only the in-frame ones, dropping some. The table records 35,000 to 45,000 clones, 70% to 85% of them present only once. The trim removed 6 bases at V and 10 bases at J, leaving 12 bases unmatched. CDR1 is MNHEY, CDR2 SVGAGI, per germline. The CDR3 totals 14 residues. Points on this clone: The antigen remains undetermined.

The chain has TRBV6-5 and TRBJ1-2, with 9 bases matching TRBD1. The clonotype comes from an adult with an advanced solid tumor such as melanoma, head and neck, liver or kidney cancer. The sequences come from CD4+ or CD8+ T cells sorted from blood, collected in a trial of the OX40 agonist ivuxolimab. CDR3 DNA: TGTGCCAGCAGCCGAGCCGACAGGGGGGCAGACTACACCTTC. Amino acid sequence: CASSRADRGADYTF.